This T cell receptor (beta chain) appears in the sequencing data of a study of T cell responses to AZD1222 COVID-19 vaccine. This clone occurred once. The antigen is not known. Profiled with immunoSEQ multiplex PCR; TCRdb holds only in-frame clones, not every one. The table records approximately 130,000 clones, approximately 85% of them present only once. Study observations and caveats: Regions 160-218 and 743-854 dominated among vaccine-associated CD4 TCRs spanning spike. Just five to seven people given AZD1222 tested seropositive at baseline.

This CDR3 comprises 14 residues. V lost 0 bases and J lost 0, with 4 bases in between. CDR1 KGHSH and CDR2 LQKENI come from the germline V gene. The source of this sequence is an adult who received the MenACWY meningococcal vaccine as a control. V usage is TRBV18 and J usage is TRBJ2-3; D is unclear. The sample was peripheral blood, taken 28 days after the second dose of the MenACWY control vaccine. The CDR3 nucleotides read TGTGCCAGCTCACCACCTTCTAGCACAGATACGCAGTATTTT. This encodes CASSPPSSTDTQYF.